The 9 T cell receptor beta chains below all came from one sample that was sequenced in a study of shared clonotypes between healthy human individuals (dated by TCRdb to the early 2020s). The library was generated by the immunoSEQ multiplex PCR assay. In TCRdb, the immuneACCESS table is reduced to in-frame sequences with V and J assigned. These tables do not hold every clone; where another copy was compared, an unresolved V gene accounts for under half, and the others remain unexplained. The sample records about 1.1 million clones, about 80% of which are singletons. The top ten hold roughly 0.61% of the sample. Sequencing used memory CD4+ T cells from PBMCs. The sample's cell subset or site, from its label and the paper: CD45RA-negative fraction. The source is a young man in good health. Some clones in this sample may be carry-over from other donors' samples.

The chain couples TRBV5-1 to TRBJ2-1, with TRBD2 matching over 8 bases. V trimming: 2 bases; J trimming: 2 bases; junction bases outside the gene matches: 6. CDR1 SGHRS and CDR2 YFSETQ come from the germline V gene. The CDR3 contains 16 residues. The CDR3 nucleotides are TGCGCCAGCAGCTTCGGTCTAGCGGGCCCCTACAATGAGCAGTTCTTC. Amino acid sequence: CASSFGLAGPYNEQFF. The entire variable domain, with the rest obtained from reference TRBV5-1 and TRBJ2-1, is as follows: KAGVTQTPRYLIKTRGQQVTLSCSPISGHRSVSWYQQTPGQGLQFLFEYFSETQRNKGNFPGRFSGRQFSNSRSEMNVSTLELGDSALYLCASSFGLAGPYNEQFFGPGTRLTVL.

The chain employs TRBV7-2 and TRBJ1-5; D is uncertain. CDR3 length: 12 amino acids. Germline V gene sequence: CDR1 SGHTA, CDR2 FQGNSA. Trimming pared 1 base from V and 7 bases from J, leaving 5 bases between. The CDR3 sequence is CASSLGVQPQHF. The CDR3 DNA is TGTGCCAGCAGCTTAGGGGTGCAGCCCCAGCATTTT.

The V and J genes are TRBV27 and TRBJ1-4; no definite D call. V lost 6 bases to trimming and J lost 0 bases, with 11 bases between them. CDR1 and CDR2 from the germline V gene are MNHEY and SMNVEV (reference sequence). This CDR3 region has 15 residues. The DNA for the CDR3 is TGTGCCAGCAGCCTAAGCAAAACAACTAATGAAAAACTGTTTTTT. It yields the protein CASSLSKTTNEKLFF. The full variable domain, its missing parts supplied by reference TRBV27 and TRBJ1-4, is EAQVTQNPRYLITVTGKKLTVTCSQNMNHEYMSWYRQDPGLGLRQIYYSMNVEVTDKGDVPEGYKVSRKEKRNFPLILESPSPNQTSLYFCASSLSKTTNEKLFFGSGTQLSVL.

The V gene is TRBV4-3, the J gene TRBJ2-1, with D possibly TRBD1 on 6 matching bases. The CDR3 has 12 residues. CDR1 is LGHNA and CDR2 is YSLEER in the germline V gene. V lost 2 bases and J lost 11, with 10 bases in between. CDR3 DNA: TGCGCCAGCAGCCAAACTACAGGGAAGCAGTTCTTC. It translates to CASSQTTGKQFF.

This clone has just one count. The chain employs TRBV28 and TRBJ1-2; D unresolved. The V gene's germline CDR1 is MDHEN and CDR2 SYDVKM. Trimming took 4 bases from V and 2 from J, leaving 20 bases between them. The CDR3 is made up of 17 amino acids. The chain's CDR3 is CASSSNEMTRPNYGYTF. The CDR3 DNA is TGTGCCAGCAGTTCCAATGAAATGACCAGGCCGAACTATGGCTACACCTTC.

About this clone itself: Sequence at one end of the junction differs from germline and may be a read error. This CDR3 is also generated by other DNA sequences in the sample. The V call is TRBV19, the J call TRBJ2-2; TRBD2 is a possible D gene (6 bases). The length of the CDR3 is 14 residues. Looked up from germline, CDR1 is LNHDA and CDR2 is SQIVND (reference sequence). CDR3 nucleotides: TGTGCCAGTAGTGCGGGACCGAATACCGGGGAGCTGTTTTTT. Its protein is CASSAGPNTGELFF.

V usage is TRBV27 and J usage is TRBJ2-1; D unclear. There are 14 residues in the CDR3. V lost 5 bases, J lost 0 bases, and 8 bases lay in between. Germline CDR1 MNHEY, CDR2 SMNVEV (reference sequence). The CDR3 DNA follows: TGTGCCAGCAGTCCCGTGGGCTCCTACAATGAGCAGTTCTTC. It specifies CASSPVGSYNEQFF.

This clone has just one count. V usage is TRBV6-1 and J usage is TRBJ1-5, with D perhaps matching TRBD1 (6 bases). The CDR3 is made up of 15 amino acids. Germline V gene data show CDR1 as MNHNS and CDR2 as SASEGT. Trimming took 7 bases from V and 4 from J, leaving 17 bases between them. The CDR3 loop is CASILRGQTNQPQHF. CDR3 in DNA: TGTGCCAGCATCCTCCGCGGACAGACTAATCAGCCCCAGCATTTT.

The chain recombines TRBV30 with TRBJ2-7, with D possibly being TRBD1 or TRBD2 (7 bases each). This CDR3 spans 12 amino acids. CDR1 and CDR2 (germline): GTSNPN, SVGIG (reference sequence). V lost 7 bases to trimming and J lost 2 bases, with 12 bases between them. The DNA of the CDR3 is TGTGCCTCGCAGGGGGGGGCCTACGAGCAGTACTTC. This translates into CASQGGAYEQYF.